Sequencing of this T cell receptor (beta chain) was carried out in a study of blood T cell repertoires in COVID-19. The CDR3 runs to 12 residues. Germline CDR1 SGHNT, CDR2 YENEEA. Trimming took 3 bases from V and 9 from J, leaving 9 bases between them. Worth noting for this clone: This same CDR3 is encoded by further DNA sequences in the sample.

Profiling relied on immunoSEQ multiplex PCR, and the TCRdb table lists in-frame clones only, not all of them. The sample contains some 70,000 clones, around 70% of which appear only once. Material for sequencing was peripheral blood. This chain joins TRBV11-3 and TRBJ2-1; D uncertain. The sequence came from a man aged 60 to 75 with acute or convalescent COVID-19. CDR3 DNA: TGTGCCAGCAGCTTGCGTGGCGGTGAGCAGTTCTTC. It translates to CASSLRGGEQFF.